A single sample is the source of the 17 T cell receptor beta chains below, sequenced in a study of T cells after yellow fever vaccination. TCRdb reanalysed the 5' RACE reads using MiXCR and keeps one entry per CDR3 protein. Of some 97,000 distinct CDR3 sequences in the sample, 5.8% were seen once. The sample here was CD8+ T cells sorted from PBMCs, taken 10 days after the yellow fever booster vaccination. The source is a man aged 18-30 years who received the YFV17D yellow fever vaccine.

The chain recombines TRBV19 with TRBJ1-1, with 8 bases that match TRBD1. Losses at the gene ends were 6 bases for V and 3 bases for J; bases not matched to a gene: 6. Germline assignment: CDR1 LNHDA and CDR2 SQIVND (reference sequence). This CDR3 is built from 14 residues. CDR3 DNA: TGTGCCAGTAGACCCCCAGGGGGCTACACTGAAGCTTTCTTT. It encodes CASRPPGGYTEAFF. The full variable domain, rest sourced from reference TRBV19 and TRBJ1-1, is DGGITQSPKYLFRKEGQNVTLSCEQNLNHDAMYWYRQDPGQGLRLIYYSQIVNDFQKGDIAEGYSVSREKKESFPLTVTSAQKNPTAFYLCASRPPGGYTEAFFGQGTRLTVV.

This clonotype was counted only a few times. The CDR3 loop is CASSLVGRGRPGELFF. The CDR3 nucleotides read TGTGCCAGCAGCTTAGTCGGCAGGGGGCGACCCGGGGAGCTGTTTTTT. V is TRBV7-9 and J is TRBJ2-2; TRBD1 aligns across 8 bases. Germline V gene lookup returns CDR1 SEHNR and CDR2 FQNEAQ (reference sequence). This CDR3 region has 16 residues. The junction had 7 bases not matched to a gene; V was cut back by 1 base and J by 6 bases.

The V call is TRBV6-5, the J call TRBJ2-1; D gene unclear. Germline values: CDR1 MNHEY, CDR2 SVGAGI. The CDR3 is 12 amino acids. Trimming cost V 4 bases and J 2 bases, with 3 bases left between them. CDR3 sequence (DNA): TGTGCCAGCAGTTCAGCCTACAATGAGCAGTTCTTC. It translates to CASSSAYNEQFF.

This chain uses TRBV4-3 with TRBJ2-1, with 14 bases that match TRBD2. Trimming cost V 5 bases and J 3 bases; bases outside gene matches: 6. The germline V gene has CDR1 LGHNA and CDR2 YSLEER. The CDR3 runs to 17 residues. The CDR3 bases are TGCGCCAGCAGCAAGGGACTAGCGGGGGAACTCTACAATGAGCAGTTCTTC. It translates to CASSKGLAGELYNEQFF.

The rearrangement uses TRBV5-4 and TRBJ2-3; D may be TRBD2 (5 bases). The CDR3 length is 14 residues. The V end was cut by 1 base, the J end by 1 base, with 7 bases between. Germline V gene data show CDR1 as SGHNT and CDR2 as YYREEE (reference sequence). In DNA form, the CDR3 reads TGTGCCAGCAGCTTGCTTAGCGGCACAGATACGCAGTATTTT. It codes for CASSLLSGTDTQYF. The full variable domain, its missing parts supplied by reference TRBV5-4 and TRBJ2-3, is ETGVTQSPTHLIKTRGQQVTLRCSSQSGHNTVSWYQQALGQGPQFIFQYYREEENGRGNFPPRFSGLQFPNYSSELNVNALELDDSALYLCASSLLSGTDTQYFGPGTRLTVL.

The CDR3 here is CSARRDRDYNEQFF. The CDR3 DNA is TGCAGTGCCAGACGGGACAGGGATTACAATGAGCAGTTCTTC. The chain uses TRBV20-1 and TRBJ2-1, with 9 bases aligning to TRBD1. The trim removed 6 bases at V and 4 bases at J, leaving 7 bases unmatched. Germline V gives CDR1 DFQATT, CDR2 SNEGSKA (reference sequence). The length of the CDR3 is 14 residues.

The chain has TRBV12-3 or TRBV12-4 and TRBJ1-1; perhaps TRBD1 as D (5 bases). V lost 6 bases to trimming and J lost 6 bases, with 11 bases between them. The CDR3 is 12 amino acids. The CDR3 DNA reads TGTGCCAGCAGACCCGGGGGTTCTGAAGCTTTCTTT. Its translation: CASRPGGSEAFF.

This chain joins TRBV4-1 and TRBJ1-1; 7 bases fit TRBD1. This CDR3 has 14 residues. V was pared by 4 bases and J by 1 base, with 3 bases of the junction left unmatched. Germline loops: CDR1 MGHRA, CDR2 YSYEKL. CDR3 sequence (DNA): TGCGCCAGCAGCCCCGGGACAGAGAACACTGAAGCTTTCTTT. Translation gives CASSPGTENTEAFF.

Comments on this clonotype: At one end, the junction sequence differs from germline, possibly due to a read error. This chain joins TRBV4-3 and TRBJ1-2; D gene ambiguous. The CDR3 runs to 14 residues. CDR1 and CDR2 (germline): LGHNA, YSLEER. The CDR3 DNA sequence: TGCGCCAGCAACCAAGATCGGTCGTACTATGGCTACACCTTC. Translated, it gives CASNQDRSYYGYTF.

The CDR3 spells CASSYSSPASNTGELFF. The DNA of the CDR3 is TGTGCCAGCAGTTACTCGAGTCCAGCTTCGAACACCGGGGAGCTGTTTTTT. The chain employs TRBV6-2 or TRBV6-3 and TRBJ2-2, with unresolved D. CDR1 MNHEY and CDR2 SVGEGT come from the germline V gene. Trimming stripped 0 bases from V and 0 bases from J, with 11 bases between. The CDR3 is 17 residues long.

This clonotype was counted ten times or more. The rearrangement joins TRBV7-9 to TRBJ1-1, with unresolved D. This CDR3 is built from 15 residues. V lost 5 bases, J lost 1 base, and 14 bases lay in between. CDR1 is SEHNR and CDR2 is FQNEAQ in the germline V gene (reference sequence). The CDR3 reads CASSPSWRANTEAFF. In DNA form, the CDR3 reads TGTGCCAGCAGCCCCTCTTGGAGGGCGAACACTGAAGCTTTCTTT. Complete variable domain (other parts from reference TRBV7-9 and TRBJ1-1): DTGVSQNPRHKITKRGQNVTFRCDPISEHNRLYWYRQTLGQGPEFLTYFQNEAQLEKSRLLSDRFSAERPKGSFSTLEIQRTEQGDSAMYLCASSPSWRANTEAFFGQGTRLTVV.

In its sample, this clonotype was seen a few times. This sequence joins TRBV13 and TRBJ2-3; 9 bases agree with TRBD2. The CDR3 extends over 14 amino acids. The germline CDR1 and CDR2 sequences are PRHDT and FYEKMQ (reference sequence). V lost 5 bases and J lost 3; bases outside the gene matches: 3. The CDR3 DNA reads TGTGCCAGCAGCCGCGGGGGGGCTACAGATACGCAGTATTTT. It translates to CASSRGGATDTQYF.

This clonotype was detected many times. The V call is TRBV7-9, the J call TRBJ1-4; no clear D. Germline V lookup: CDR1 SEHNR, CDR2 FQNEAQ (reference sequence). V lost 5 bases and J 5 bases, leaving 12 bases between the germline ends. This CDR3 has 14 amino acids. CDR3 in amino acids: CASSPVAGNEKLFF. The CDR3 DNA sequence: TGTGCCAGCAGCCCGGTGGCGGGGAATGAAAAACTGTTTTTT.

This chain uses TRBV7-9 with TRBJ2-1; no reliable D call. V was shortened by 9 bases and J by 0 bases, with 9 bases between the two germline ends. CDR3 length: 13 residues. CDR1 SEHNR and CDR2 FQNEAQ come from the germline V gene (reference sequence). CDR3 in DNA: TGTGCCAGTAGAAGGAGCTCCTACAATGAGCAGTTCTTC. Translation: CASRRSSYNEQFF. Full variable domain (remainder filled in from reference TRBV7-9 and TRBJ2-1): DTGVSQNPRHKITKRGQNVTFRCDPISEHNRLYWYRQTLGQGPEFLTYFQNEAQLEKSRLLSDRFSAERPKGSFSTLEIQRTEQGDSAMYLCASRRSSYNEQFFGPGTRLTVL.

There are a few counts of this clonotype. The V and J genes are TRBV7-6 and TRBJ2-7; a possible D gene is TRBD2 (6 bases). The CDR3 has 13 residues. Germline CDR1 reads SGHVS; CDR2 reads FNYEAQ. V was trimmed by 2 bases and J by 4 bases, leaving 9 bases between them. CDR3 amino acids: CASSLLGRYEQYF. The CDR3 coding sequence is TGTGCCAGCAGCTTACTAGGGAGGTACGAGCAGTACTTC.

In this sample, this clonotype turned up a few times. The rearrangement joins TRBV4-3 to TRBJ2-1; unclear D gene. The germline gives CDR1 LGHNA, CDR2 YSLEER. V was trimmed by 8 bases and J by 6 bases, leaving 17 bases between them. The CDR3 has 14 amino acids. In DNA form, the CDR3 reads TGCGCCAGCGCCCCGCAGCTGGCGGCCAATGAGCAGTTCTTC. Its translation: CASAPQLAANEQFF.

This clonotype was counted between two and nine times. The CDR3 DNA reads as TGTGCCAGCAGTTCCTGGGGGGCGGCCAGGGTGGCCACAGATACGCAGTATTTT. Protein sequence: CASSSWGAARVATDTQYF. V and J are TRBV7-3 and TRBJ2-3; D might be TRBD1 or TRBD2, each matching 6 bases. CDR1 and CDR2 from the germline V gene are SGHTA and FQGTGA. The V end was cut by 6 bases, the J end by 2 bases, with 24 bases between. The CDR3 has 18 residues. Full variable domain (remainder filled in from reference TRBV7-3 and TRBJ2-3): GAGVSQTPSNKVTEKGKYVELRCDPISGHTALYWYRQSLGQGPEFLIYFQGTGAADDSGLPNDRFFAVRPEGSVSTLKIQRTERGDSAVYLCASSSWGAARVATDTQYFGPGTRLTVL.